The clone carrying this TCR beta chain was observed many times. Its antigen is unidentified. This sample was included in a study of regulatory T cells in long-lasting Graves disease. To make TCR beta libraries, researchers used iRepertoire HTBI primers and Arm-PCR of CDR3 regions. TCRdb analysed the multiplex PCR reads with MiXCR anew, one entry per CDR3 protein. The table records over 500,000 distinct CDR3 sequences, less than 20% of them present only once. Whole-study results and caveats: TCR diversity was lower in persistent than newly diagnosed Graves' disease.

Time point in this sample: newly diagnosed GD, antithyroid drugs for less than 3 months. PBMCs were the source of the RNA used for TCR sequencing. Graves' disease diagnoses used American Thyroid Association guidelines. The patients included were those that came from an endocrinology department in Xi'an, China. V gave up 2 bases and J gave up 5 bases; unmatched junction bases: 10. CDR1 and CDR2 (germline): MNHEY, SMNVEV (reference sequence). This CDR3 region has 17 residues. The same data also went into a second study, on T cells in Graves' hyperthyroidism and ophthalmopathy. As that report states: Researchers report that a 13 V-J model separated ophthalmopathy from stable hyperthyroidism.

The chain carries TRBV27 and TRBJ2-1, with TRBD2 identical over 9 bases. The source of this sequence is a woman in her twenties or thirties with Graves disease. The specimen was peripheral blood mononuclear cells (PBMCs), collected at new diagnosis, from a patient treated with antithyroid drugs. In nucleotides, the CDR3 is TGTGCCAGCAGTTTAAGGGGTAGCGGGAGCGGTCACAATGAGCAGTTCTTC. Translating it yields CASSLRGSGSGHNEQFF.